This T cell receptor (beta chain) was obtained from a study of blood T cell repertoires in COVID-19. Study summary: Samples came from the United States, Italy and Spain, spanning acute and convalescent COVID-19.

Participants' own reports of clinical history determined their cohort assignment. Assay used: immunoSEQ multiplex PCR; TCRdb lists only in-frame clones, some missing. The sample has around 300,000 clones, 85% to 90% seen once. CDR3 length equals 14 residues. The V gene's germline CDR1 is LNHDA and CDR2 SQIVND (reference sequence). V lost 5 bases, J lost 4 bases, and 13 bases lay in between. The chain links TRBV19 to TRBJ2-3; D unresolved. The receptor's source is a woman aged 55 to 70 who had recovered from COVID-19. The sequenced sample consisted of PBMCs or T cells enriched from blood (not recorded which). This CDR3 is CASSALDPADTQYF. DNA of the CDR3: TGTGCCAGTAGTGCCCTAGATCCCGCAGATACGCAGTATTTT.